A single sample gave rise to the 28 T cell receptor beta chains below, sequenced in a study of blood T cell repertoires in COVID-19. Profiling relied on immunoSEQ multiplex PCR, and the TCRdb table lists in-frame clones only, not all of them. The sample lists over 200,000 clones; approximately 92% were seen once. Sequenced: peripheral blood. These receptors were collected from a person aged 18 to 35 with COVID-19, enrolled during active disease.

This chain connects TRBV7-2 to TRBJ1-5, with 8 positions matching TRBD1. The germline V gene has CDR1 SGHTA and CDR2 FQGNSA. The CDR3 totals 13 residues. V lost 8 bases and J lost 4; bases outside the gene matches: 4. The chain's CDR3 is CASSRDRNQPQHF. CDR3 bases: TGTGCCAGCTCCCGGGACAGGAATCAGCCCCAGCATTTT.

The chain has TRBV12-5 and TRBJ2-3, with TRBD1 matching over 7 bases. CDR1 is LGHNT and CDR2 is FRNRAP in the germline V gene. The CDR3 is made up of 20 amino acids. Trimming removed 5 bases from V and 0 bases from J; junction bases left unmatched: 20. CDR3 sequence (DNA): TGTGCTAGTGGTCCTCCCCTCCCATTACAGGGGCCGAGGAGCACAGATACGCAGTATTTT. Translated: CASGPPLPLQGPRSTDTQYF.

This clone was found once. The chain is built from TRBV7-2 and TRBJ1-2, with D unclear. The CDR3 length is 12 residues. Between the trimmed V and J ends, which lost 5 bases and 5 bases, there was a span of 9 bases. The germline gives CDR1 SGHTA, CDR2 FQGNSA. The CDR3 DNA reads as TGTGCCAGCAGCAAAGACGGGTATGGCTACACCTTC. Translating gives CASSKDGYGYTF.

The CDR3 sequence: CASSYVVKRAGDTEAFF. In nucleotides, the CDR3 is TGTGCCAGCAGTTACGTCGTAAAGAGGGCAGGAGACACTGAAGCTTTCTTT. This chain links TRBV6-2 or TRBV6-3 with TRBJ1-1; D not certain. The CDR3 has 17 amino acids. The germline gives CDR1 MNHEY, CDR2 SVGEGT. Trimming cost V 2 bases and J 3 bases, with 19 bases left between them.

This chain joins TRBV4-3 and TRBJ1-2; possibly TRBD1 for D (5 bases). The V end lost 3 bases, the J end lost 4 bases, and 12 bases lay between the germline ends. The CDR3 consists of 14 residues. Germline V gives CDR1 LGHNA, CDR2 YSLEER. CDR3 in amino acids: CASSHLGGSYGYTF. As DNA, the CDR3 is TGCGCCAGCAGCCACCTCGGGGGTTCCTATGGCTACACCTTC.

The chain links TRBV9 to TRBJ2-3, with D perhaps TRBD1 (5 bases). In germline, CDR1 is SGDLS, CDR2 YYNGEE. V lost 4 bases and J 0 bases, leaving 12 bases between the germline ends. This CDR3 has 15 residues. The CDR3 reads CASSSDKSSTDTQYF. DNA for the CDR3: TGTGCCAGCAGCTCGGACAAATCTAGCACAGATACGCAGTATTTT.

As DNA, the CDR3 is TGTGCCAGCAGCTTACGGGACAGCCTATACGAGCAGTACTTC. Its protein is CASSLRDSLYEQYF. This chain joins TRBV9 and TRBJ2-7, with 7 bases identical to TRBD1. V dropped 4 bases and J dropped 4; count of bases not matched to a gene: 8. Germline V gene sequence: CDR1 SGDLS, CDR2 YYNGEE. CDR3 length equals 14 residues. Filled out from reference TRBV9 and TRBJ2-7, the complete variable domain reads DSGVTQTPKHLITATGQRVTLRCSPRSGDLSVYWYQQSLDQGLQFLIQYYNGEERAKGNILERFSAQQFPDLHSELNLSSLELGDSALYFCASSLRDSLYEQYFGPGTRLTVT.

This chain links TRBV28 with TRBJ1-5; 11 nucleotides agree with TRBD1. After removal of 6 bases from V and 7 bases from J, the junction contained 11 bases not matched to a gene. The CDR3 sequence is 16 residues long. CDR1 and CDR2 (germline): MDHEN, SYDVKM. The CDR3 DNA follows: TGTGCCAGCAGCTCCCTGGACAGGGGGCGAGGACAGCCCCAGCATTTT. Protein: CASSSLDRGRGQPQHF.

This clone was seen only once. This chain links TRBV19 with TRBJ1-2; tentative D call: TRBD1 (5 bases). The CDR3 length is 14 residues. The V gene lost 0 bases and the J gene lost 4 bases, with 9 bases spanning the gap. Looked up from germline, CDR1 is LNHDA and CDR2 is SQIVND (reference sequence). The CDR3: CASSIEEGPYGYTF. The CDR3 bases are TGTGCCAGTAGTATAGAGGAGGGACCCTATGGCTACACCTTC.

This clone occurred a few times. The CDR3 coding sequence is TGTGCCAGCAGTGCCCCGCGGACAGGGGCTTATCAGCCCCAGCATTTT. Protein product: CASSAPRTGAYQPQHF. V usage is TRBV6-1 and J usage is TRBJ1-5; 9 bases fit TRBD1. The CDR3 covers 16 residues. CDR1 is MNHNS and CDR2 is SASEGT in the germline V gene. Trimming cost V 4 bases and J 5 bases; bases outside gene matches: 9.

The CDR3 sequence is CASSKGVRTGGRQLFF. CDR3 nucleotide sequence: TGTGCCAGCAGCAAAGGGGTAAGGACAGGGGGCCGACAACTGTTTTTT. V gene TRBV21-1 combines with J gene TRBJ1-4; the D call in the table, TRBD1, was not verified against the DNA. TRBV21-1 is shown as a pseudogene. There are 16 residues in the CDR3.

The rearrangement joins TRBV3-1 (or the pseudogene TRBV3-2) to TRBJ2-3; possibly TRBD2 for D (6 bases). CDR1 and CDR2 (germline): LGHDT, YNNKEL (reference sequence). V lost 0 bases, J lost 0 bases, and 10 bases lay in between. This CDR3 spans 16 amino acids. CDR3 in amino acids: CASSQDGTFSTDTQYF. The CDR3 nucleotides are TGTGCCAGCAGCCAAGACGGGACTTTTAGCACAGATACGCAGTATTTT.

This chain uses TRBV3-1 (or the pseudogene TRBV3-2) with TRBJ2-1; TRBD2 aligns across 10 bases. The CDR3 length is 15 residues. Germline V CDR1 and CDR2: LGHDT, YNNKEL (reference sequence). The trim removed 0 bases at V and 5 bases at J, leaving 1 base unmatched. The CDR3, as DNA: TGTGCCAGCAGCCAAGACCTAGCGGGAGACAATGAGCAGTTCTTC. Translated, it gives CASSQDLAGDNEQFF.

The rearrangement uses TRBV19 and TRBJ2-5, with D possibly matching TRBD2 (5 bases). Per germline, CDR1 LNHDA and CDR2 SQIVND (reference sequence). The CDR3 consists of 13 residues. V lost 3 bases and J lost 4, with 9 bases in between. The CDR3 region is CASSIGVGETQYF. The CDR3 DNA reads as TGTGCCAGTAGTATCGGGGTTGGAGAGACCCAGTACTTC.

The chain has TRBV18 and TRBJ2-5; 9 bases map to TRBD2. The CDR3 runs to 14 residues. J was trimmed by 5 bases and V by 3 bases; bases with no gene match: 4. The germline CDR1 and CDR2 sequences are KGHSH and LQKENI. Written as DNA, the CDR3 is TGTGCCAGCTCACCCGCGGGGGGGACGGAGACCCAGTACTTC. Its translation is CASSPAGGTETQYF.

Here the CDR3 reads CASSIDRAETQYF. The CDR3 DNA follows: TGTGCCAGCAGTATAGACAGGGCCGAGACCCAGTACTTC. This chain connects TRBV12-3 or TRBV12-4 to TRBJ2-5; 7 nucleotides agree with TRBD1. The V and J ends lost 5 bases and 5 bases, in that order; junction bases with no gene match: 5. This CDR3 has 13 residues.

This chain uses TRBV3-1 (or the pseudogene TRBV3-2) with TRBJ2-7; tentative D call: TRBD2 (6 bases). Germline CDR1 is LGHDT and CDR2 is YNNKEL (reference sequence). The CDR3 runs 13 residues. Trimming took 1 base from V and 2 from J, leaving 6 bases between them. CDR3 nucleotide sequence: TGTGCCAGCAGCCAAGCGGGAGCCTACGAGCAGTACTTC. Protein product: CASSQAGAYEQYF.

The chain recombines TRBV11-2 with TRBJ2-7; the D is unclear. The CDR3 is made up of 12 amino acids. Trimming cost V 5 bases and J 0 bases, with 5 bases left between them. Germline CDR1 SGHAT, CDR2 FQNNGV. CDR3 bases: TGTGCCAGCAGCCCCAACTCCTACGAGCAGTACTTC. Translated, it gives CASSPNSYEQYF.

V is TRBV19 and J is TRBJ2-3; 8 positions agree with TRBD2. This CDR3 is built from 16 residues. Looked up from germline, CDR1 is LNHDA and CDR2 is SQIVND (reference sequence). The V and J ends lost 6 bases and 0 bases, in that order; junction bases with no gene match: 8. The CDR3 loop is CASSLKTSASTDTQYF. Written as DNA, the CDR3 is TGTGCCAGTAGCCTTAAGACTAGCGCTAGCACAGATACGCAGTATTTT.

CDR3 loop: CAWNGATYGDTQYF. In DNA form, the CDR3 reads TGTGCCTGGAACGGAGCCACTTACGGAGATACGCAGTATTTT. V and J are TRBV30 and TRBJ2-3; D gene uncertain. The CDR3 consists of 14 residues. The germline gives CDR1 GTSNPN, CDR2 SVGIG (reference sequence). Deletions cut 4 bases from V and 5 bases from J, with 16 bases between.

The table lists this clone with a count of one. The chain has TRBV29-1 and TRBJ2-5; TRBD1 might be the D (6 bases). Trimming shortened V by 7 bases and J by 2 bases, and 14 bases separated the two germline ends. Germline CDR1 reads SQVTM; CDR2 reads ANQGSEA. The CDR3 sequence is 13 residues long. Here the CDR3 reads CSGCWDIQETQYF. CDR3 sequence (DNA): TGCAGCGGTTGTTGGGACATACAAGAGACCCAGTACTTC.

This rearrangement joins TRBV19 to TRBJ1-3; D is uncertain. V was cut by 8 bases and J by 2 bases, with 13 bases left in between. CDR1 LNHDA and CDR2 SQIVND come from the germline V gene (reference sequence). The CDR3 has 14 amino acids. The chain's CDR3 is CASFDPSAGNTIYF. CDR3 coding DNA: TGTGCCAGTTTCGATCCCAGTGCTGGAAACACCATATATTTT.

The CDR3 here is CASSDKTMTTSSSYEQYF. The CDR3 DNA reads as TGTGCCAGCAGCGATAAAACCATGACGACTAGCAGCTCCTACGAGCAGTACTTC. The chain joins TRBV7-9 to TRBJ2-7, with 7 bases fitting TRBD2. V trimming: 5 bases; J trimming: 0 bases; junction bases outside the gene matches: 16. Germline CDR1 is SEHNR and CDR2 is FQNEAQ (reference sequence). The CDR3 sequence is 18 residues long.

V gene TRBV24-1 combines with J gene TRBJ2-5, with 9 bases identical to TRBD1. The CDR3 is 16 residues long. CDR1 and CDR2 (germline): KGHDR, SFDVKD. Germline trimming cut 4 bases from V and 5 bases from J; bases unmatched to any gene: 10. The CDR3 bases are TGTGCCACCAGTGACTTGGGACAGGGAGGGGGGGAGACCCAGTACTTC. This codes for CATSDLGQGGGETQYF.

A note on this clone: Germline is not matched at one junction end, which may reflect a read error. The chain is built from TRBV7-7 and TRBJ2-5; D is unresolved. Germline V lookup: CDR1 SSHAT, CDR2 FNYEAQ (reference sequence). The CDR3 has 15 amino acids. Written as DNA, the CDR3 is TGTGCTAGCAGCTTAGACTCCGGTGCCGGGGAGACCCAGTACTTC. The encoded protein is CASSLDSGAGETQYF.

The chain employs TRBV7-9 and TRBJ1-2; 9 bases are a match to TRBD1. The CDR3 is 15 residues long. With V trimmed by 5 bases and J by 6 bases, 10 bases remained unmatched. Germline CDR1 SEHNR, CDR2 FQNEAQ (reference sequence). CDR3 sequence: CASSPGTGIKDGYTF. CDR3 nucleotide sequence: TGTGCCAGCAGCCCCGGGACAGGGATTAAGGATGGCTACACCTTC.

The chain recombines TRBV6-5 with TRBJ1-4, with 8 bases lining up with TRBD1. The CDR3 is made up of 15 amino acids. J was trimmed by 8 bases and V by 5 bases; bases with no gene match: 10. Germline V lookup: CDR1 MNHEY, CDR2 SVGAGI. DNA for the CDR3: TGTGCCAGCAGTCGTACAGGGGGAGGGGACGAAAAACTGTTTTTT. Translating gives CASSRTGGGDEKLFF.

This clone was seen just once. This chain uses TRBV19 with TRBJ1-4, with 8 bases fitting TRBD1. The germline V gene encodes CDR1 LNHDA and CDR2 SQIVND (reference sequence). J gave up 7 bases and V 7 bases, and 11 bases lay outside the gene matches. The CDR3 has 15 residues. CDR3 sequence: CASTSPTGVIEKLFF. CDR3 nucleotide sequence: TGTGCCAGTACCTCACCGACAGGGGTTATTGAAAAACTGTTTTTT. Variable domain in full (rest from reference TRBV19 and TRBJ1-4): DGGITQSPKYLFRKEGQNVTLSCEQNLNHDAMYWYRQDPGQGLRLIYYSQIVNDFQKGDIAEGYSVSREKKESFPLTVTSAQKNPTAFYLCASTSPTGVIEKLFFGSGTQLSVL.